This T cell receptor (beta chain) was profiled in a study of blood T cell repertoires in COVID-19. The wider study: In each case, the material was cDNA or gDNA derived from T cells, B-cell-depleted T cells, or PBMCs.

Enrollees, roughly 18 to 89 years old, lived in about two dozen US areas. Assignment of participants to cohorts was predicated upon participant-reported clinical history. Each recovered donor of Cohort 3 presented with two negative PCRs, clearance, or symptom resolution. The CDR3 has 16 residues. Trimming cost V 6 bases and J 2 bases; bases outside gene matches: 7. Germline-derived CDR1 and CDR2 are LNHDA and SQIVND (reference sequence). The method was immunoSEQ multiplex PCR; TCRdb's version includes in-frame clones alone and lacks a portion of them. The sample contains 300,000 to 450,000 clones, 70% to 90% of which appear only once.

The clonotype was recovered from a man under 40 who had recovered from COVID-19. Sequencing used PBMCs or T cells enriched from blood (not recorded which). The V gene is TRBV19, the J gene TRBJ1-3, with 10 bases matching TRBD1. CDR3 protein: CASSQPGQGTGNTIYF. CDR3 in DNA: TGTGCCAGTAGCCAGCCGGGACAGGGGACTGGAAACACCATATATTTT.